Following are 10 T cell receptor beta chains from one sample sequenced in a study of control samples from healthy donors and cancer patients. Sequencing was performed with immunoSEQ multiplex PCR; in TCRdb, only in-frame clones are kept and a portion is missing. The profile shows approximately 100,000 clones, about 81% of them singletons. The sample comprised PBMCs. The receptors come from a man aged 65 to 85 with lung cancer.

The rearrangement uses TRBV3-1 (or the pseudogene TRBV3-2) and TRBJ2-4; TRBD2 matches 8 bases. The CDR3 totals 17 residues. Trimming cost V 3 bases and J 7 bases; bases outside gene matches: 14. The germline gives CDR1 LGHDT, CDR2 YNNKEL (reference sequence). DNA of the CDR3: TGTGCCAGCAGCCATCAACCGGGGGGGTTGAGTGGGAACATTCAGTACTTC. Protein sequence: CASSHQPGGLSGNIQYF.

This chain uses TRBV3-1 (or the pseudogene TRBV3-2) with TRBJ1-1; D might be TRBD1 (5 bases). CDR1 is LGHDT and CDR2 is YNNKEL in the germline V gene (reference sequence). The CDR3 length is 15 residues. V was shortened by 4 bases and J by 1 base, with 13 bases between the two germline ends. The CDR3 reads CASSPWGSGNTEAFF. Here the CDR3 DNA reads TGTGCCAGCAGCCCGTGGGGGTCAGGGAACACTGAAGCTTTCTTT.

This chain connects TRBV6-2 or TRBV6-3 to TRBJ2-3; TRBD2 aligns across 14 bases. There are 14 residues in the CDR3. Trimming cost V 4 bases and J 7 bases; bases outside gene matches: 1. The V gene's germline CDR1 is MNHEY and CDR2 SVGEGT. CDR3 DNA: TGTGCCAGCAGTTGGACTAGCGGGGGGTATACGCAGTATTTT. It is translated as CASSWTSGGYTQYF.

The CDR3 loop reads CASQTLGGSGANVLTF. CDR3 sequence (DNA): TGTGCCAGCCAGACCTTGGGGGGATCTGGGGCCAACGTCCTGACTTTC. V and J are TRBV11-2 and TRBJ2-6; maybe TRBD2 (6 bases). The CDR3 consists of 16 residues. Between the trimmed V and J ends, which lost 8 bases and 1 base, there was a span of 15 bases. Looked up from germline, CDR1 is SGHAT and CDR2 is FQNNGV. Filled out from reference TRBV11-2 and TRBJ2-6, the complete variable domain reads EAGVAQSPRYKIIEKRQSVAFWCNPISGHATLYWYQQILGQGPKLLIQFQNNGVVDDSQLPKDRFSAERLKGVDSTLKIQPAKLEDSAVYLCASQTLGGSGANVLTFGAGSRLTVL.

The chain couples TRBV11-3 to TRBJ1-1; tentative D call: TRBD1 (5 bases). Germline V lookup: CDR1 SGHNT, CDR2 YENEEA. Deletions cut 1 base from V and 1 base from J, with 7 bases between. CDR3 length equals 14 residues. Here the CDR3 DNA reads TGTGCCAGCAGCTTAGGAGGGACGAACACTGAAGCTTTCTTT. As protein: CASSLGGTNTEAFF. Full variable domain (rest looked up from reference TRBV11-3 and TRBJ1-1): EAGVVQSPRYKIIEKKQPVAFWCNPISGHNTLYWYLQNLGQGPELLIRYENEEAVDDSQLPKDRFSAERLKGVDSTLKIQPAELGDSAVYLCASSLGGTNTEAFFGQGTRLTVV.

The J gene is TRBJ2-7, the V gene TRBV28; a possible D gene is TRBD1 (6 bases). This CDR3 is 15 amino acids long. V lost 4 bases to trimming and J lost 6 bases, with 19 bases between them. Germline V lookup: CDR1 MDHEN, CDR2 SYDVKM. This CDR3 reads CASSSEGVGRLEQYF. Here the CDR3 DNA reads TGTGCCAGCAGTTCAGAGGGGGTAGGCCGCCTCGAGCAGTACTTC.

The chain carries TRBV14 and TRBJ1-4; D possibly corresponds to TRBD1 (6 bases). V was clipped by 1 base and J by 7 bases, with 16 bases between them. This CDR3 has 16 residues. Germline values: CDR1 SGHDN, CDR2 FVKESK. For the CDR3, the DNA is TGTGCCAGCAGCCAAGGATACAGGGAGATAGGTGAAAAACTGTTTTTT. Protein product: CASSQGYREIGEKLFF.

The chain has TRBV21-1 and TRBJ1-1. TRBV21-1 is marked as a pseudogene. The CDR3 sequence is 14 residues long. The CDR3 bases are TGTGCCAGCAGCACCTGGGACGGCAACACTGAAGCTTTCTTT. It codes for CASSTWDGNTEAFF.

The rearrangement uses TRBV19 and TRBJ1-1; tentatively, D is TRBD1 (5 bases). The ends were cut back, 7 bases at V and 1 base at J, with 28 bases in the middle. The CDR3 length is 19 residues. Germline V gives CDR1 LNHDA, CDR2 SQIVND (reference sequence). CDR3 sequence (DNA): TGTGCCAGTAAACGACAGCGCGGGGGGATCGGGGGAGGGAACACTGAAGCTTTCTTT. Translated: CASKRQRGGIGGGNTEAFF.

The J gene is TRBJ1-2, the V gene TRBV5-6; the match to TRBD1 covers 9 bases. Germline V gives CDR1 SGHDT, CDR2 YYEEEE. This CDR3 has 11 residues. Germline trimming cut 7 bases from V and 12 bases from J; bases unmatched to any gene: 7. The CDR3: CASGRDRENTF. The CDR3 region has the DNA TGTGCCAGCGGCCGGGACAGGGAAAACACCTTC.